Below, 4 T cell receptor beta chains from the same sample are listed, as sequenced in a study of cytomegalovirus exposure and HLA in healthy donors. The PCR had 60 Vbeta and 13 Jbeta primers. TCRdb's table, derived via immunoSEQ multiplex PCR, lists solely in-frame clones and lacks some. Here the sample spans 150,000 to 200,000 clones, over 75% being singletons. Sequenced input: PBMCs. The receptor source for this set is a woman between 45 and 60 years old in good health and CMV-seronegative.

The rearrangement joins TRBV2 to TRBJ1-6; 7 nucleotides agree with TRBD1. Germline values: CDR1 SNHLY, CDR2 FYNNEI. The CDR3 is 15 amino acids. With 2 bases clipped from V and 10 bases from J, the junction kept 8 bases outside the gene matches. This CDR3 is CASSEKGQSGSPLHF. In nucleotides, the CDR3 is TGTGCCAGCAGTGAAAAGGGACAGAGCGGCTCACCCCTCCACTTT.

Concerning this clone itself: Other DNA sequences within the sample encode an identical CDR3. This rearrangement joins TRBV28 to TRBJ2-7; TRBD1 matches 9 bases. CDR1 and CDR2 from the germline V gene are MDHEN and SYDVKM. The CDR3 spans 13 residues. V lost 3 bases, J lost 3 bases, and 0 bases stayed unmatched. CDR3 sequence reads: CASSLDRGYEQYF. The CDR3 DNA is TGTGCCAGCAGTTTGGACAGGGGCTACGAGCAGTACTTC.

J is TRBJ2-7 and V is TRBV5-4; D may be TRBD1 (6 bases). Trimming left V 4 bases short and J 2 bases short, with 13 bases between. This CDR3 is 14 amino acids long. Germline V gene data show CDR1 as SGHNT and CDR2 as YYREEE (reference sequence). The CDR3 protein is CASSPDRRPYEQYF. The DNA of the CDR3 is TGTGCCAGCAGCCCCGACAGGCGCCCCTACGAGCAGTACTTC. Supplemented by reference TRBV5-4 and TRBJ2-7, the full variable domain reads ETGVTQSPTHLIKTRGQQVTLRCSSQSGHNTVSWYQQALGQGPQFIFQYYREEENGRGNFPPRFSGLQFPNYSSELNVNALELDDSALYLCASSPDRRPYEQYFGPGTRLTVT.

The V call is TRBV7-9, the J call TRBJ2-2; 7 nucleotides line up with TRBD2. The CDR3 runs 15 residues. Germline-derived CDR1 and CDR2 are SEHNR and FQNEAQ (reference sequence). The junction had 5 bases not matched to a gene; V was cut back by 0 bases and J by 7 bases. CDR3 nucleotide sequence: TGTGCCAGCAGCTTAGCGGGAGGGGCCATCGGGGAGCTGTTTTTT. This sequence encodes CASSLAGGAIGELFF. The variable domain in full, with the rest retrieved from reference TRBV7-9 and TRBJ2-2, is DTGVSQNPRHKITKRGQNVTFRCDPISEHNRLYWYRQTLGQGPEFLTYFQNEAQLEKSRLLSDRFSAERPKGSFSTLEIQRTEQGDSAMYLCASSLAGGAIGELFFGEGSRLTVL.